The present entry profiles one T cell receptor (beta chain) with its context. Its antigen is not yet known. No base qualities exist here, and no much larger clone lies one base off it. These data come from a study of Tregs in tolerant kidney transplant recipients (dated by TCRdb to about 2019). For context, the study as a whole: The study used TCRbeta sequencing to identify donor-specific regulatory T cells before combined kidney and bone marrow transplantation, then tracked those cells after transplant. Several methods of expanding Tregs specific for an allogeneic donor were compared by TCRbeta repertoire sequencing in a few healthy controls.

For TCRbeta CDR3 sequencing, genomic DNA from the sorted cells was extracted using the QIAGEN DNeasy Blood and Tissue Kit. Through immunoSEQ, high-throughput TCRbeta CDR3 sequencing was done commercially, including PCR amplification with internal controls and bias correction. Per the authors' processing: Unique productive TCRbeta sequences were defined by CDR3 nucleotide sequence when primers matched and otherwise by CDR3 amino acid sequence together with Vbeta and Jbeta genes. To correct for sorting error, sequences found in more than one sorted population at a frequency ratio of 2:1 or less were discarded, and the remaining shared sequences were assigned to the population with the higher frequency. Sequences were defined as donor-reactive when expanded at least 5-fold in CFSE-low cells versus unstimulated cells and present at a frequency of at least 0.01% in CFSE-low cells. Repertoire divergence was quantified by Jensen-Shannon divergence using the top 100 TCRbeta sequences ranked by frequency. For any sample with multiple sequencing runs, sorting error was corrected in each run separately before the runs were pooled. TCRdb carries this immuneACCESS record with in-frame sequences only. Its versions omit some clonotypes, under half of them owing to an unresolved V gene in the studies checked, with the rest unexplained. The DNA gave D and trimming, while V, J and clone size come from that table. Counted in this sample were approximately 260,000 clones; roughly four fifths of them appeared once. 0.64% of the sample belongs to the ten largest clones.

From cysteine to phenylalanine, the CDR3 is 15 amino acids long. Just the 45-base CDR3 DNA is kept, in frame starting at base 1. Per the germline V gene, SGHVS is the CDR1 and FQNEAQ is the CDR2. The germline ends are 19 bases apart after V is trimmed by 4 bases and J by 7 bases. Unstimulated Tregs (CD4+CD25+CD127-), CD4+ non-Tregs (CD4+CD25-), CD4 and CD8 cells were FACS-sorted from thawed PBMCs. Healthy control blood came either as purchased buffy coats or from healthy volunteers. Healthy control blood was processed by Ficoll density gradient to PBMCs and cryopreserved; patient PBMCs were collected before and after transplant. The investigation overall reported the following: Expanding Tregs with activated donor B cells appeared to identify the most biologically relevant and donor-specific TCRbeta repertoire. Because the study included only a small number of patients, the results must be confirmed in larger populations and under other immunosuppression protocols. Although technical replication error seemed to be minimal, the question of biological reproducibility was not addressed directly.

The receptor was isolated from a human donor in good health. The chain joins TRBV7-8 to TRBJ2-5, with a weak D call of TRBD2 (7 bases match). Sequences were obtained from CD4+ T cells from blood. The bases read TGTGCCAGCAGCTCAGAGCGAGGGGGAGGGGGGACCCAGTACTTC. It specifies CASSSERGGGGTQYF.